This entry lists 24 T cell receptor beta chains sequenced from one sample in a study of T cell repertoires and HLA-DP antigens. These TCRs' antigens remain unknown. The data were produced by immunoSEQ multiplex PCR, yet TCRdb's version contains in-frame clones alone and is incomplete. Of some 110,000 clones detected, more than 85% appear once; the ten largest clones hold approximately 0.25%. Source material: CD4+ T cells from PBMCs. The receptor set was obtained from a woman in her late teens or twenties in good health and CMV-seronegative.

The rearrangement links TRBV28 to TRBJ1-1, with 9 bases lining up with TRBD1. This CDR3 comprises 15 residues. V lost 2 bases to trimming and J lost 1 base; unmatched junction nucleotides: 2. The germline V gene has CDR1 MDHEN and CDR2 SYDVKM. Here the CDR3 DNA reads TGTGCCAGCAGTTTAGGACAGGGGTGGAACACTGAAGCTTTCTTT. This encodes CASSLGQGWNTEAFF.

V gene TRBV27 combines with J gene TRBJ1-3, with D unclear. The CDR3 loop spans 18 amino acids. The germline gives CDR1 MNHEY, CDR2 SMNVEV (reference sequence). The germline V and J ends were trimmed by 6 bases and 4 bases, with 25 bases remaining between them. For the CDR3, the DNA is TGTGCCAGCAGCGCTACCGGGAATTCGTGGGTTGGAGGAAACACCATATATTTT. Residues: CASSATGNSWVGGNTIYF.

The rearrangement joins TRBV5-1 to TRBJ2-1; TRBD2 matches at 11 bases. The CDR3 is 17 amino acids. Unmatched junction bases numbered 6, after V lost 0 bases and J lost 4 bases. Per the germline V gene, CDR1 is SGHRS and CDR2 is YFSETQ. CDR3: CASSLAMTSGAYNEQFF. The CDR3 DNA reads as TGCGCCAGCAGCTTGGCCATGACTAGCGGGGCATACAATGAGCAGTTCTTC.

CDR3 amino acids: CASSSTTAENTEAFF. The CDR3 nucleotides are TGCGCCAGCAGCTCGACAACGGCCGAGAACACTGAAGCTTTCTTT. V gene TRBV5-1 combines with J gene TRBJ1-1; D unresolved. Per germline, CDR1 SGHRS and CDR2 YFSETQ. The CDR3 sequence is 15 residues long. V dropped 3 bases and J dropped 1 base, with 13 bases sitting between them. Full variable domain (outside the CDR3, taken from reference TRBV5-1 and TRBJ1-1): KAGVTQTPRYLIKTRGQQVTLSCSPISGHRSVSWYQQTPGQGLQFLFEYFSETQRNKGNFPGRFSGRQFSNSRSEMNVSTLELGDSALYLCASSSTTAENTEAFFGQGTRLTVV.

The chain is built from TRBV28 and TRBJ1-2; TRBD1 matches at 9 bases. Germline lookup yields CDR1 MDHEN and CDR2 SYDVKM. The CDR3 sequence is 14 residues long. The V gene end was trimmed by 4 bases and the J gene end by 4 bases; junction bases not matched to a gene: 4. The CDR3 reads CASSSQQGAYGYTF. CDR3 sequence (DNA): TGTGCCAGCAGTTCACAACAGGGGGCCTATGGCTACACCTTC.

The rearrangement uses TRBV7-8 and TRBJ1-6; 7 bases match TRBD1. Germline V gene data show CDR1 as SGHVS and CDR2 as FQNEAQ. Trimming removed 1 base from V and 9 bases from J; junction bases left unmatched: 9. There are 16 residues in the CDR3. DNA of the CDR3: TGTGCCAGCAGCTTAGGGACAGGAACCAAGGCTTCACCCCTCCACTTT. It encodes CASSLGTGTKASPLHF.

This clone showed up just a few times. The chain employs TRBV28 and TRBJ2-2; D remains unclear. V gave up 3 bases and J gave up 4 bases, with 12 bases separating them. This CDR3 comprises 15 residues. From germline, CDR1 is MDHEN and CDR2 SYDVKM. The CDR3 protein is CASSLSRLPTGELFF. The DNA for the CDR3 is TGTGCCAGCAGTTTGAGTCGACTGCCCACCGGGGAGCTGTTTTTT.

The CDR3 coding sequence is TGTGCCAGCAGCTTATACCAAACGGGCAGGGGGAGAGAGACCCAGTACTTC. Protein product: CASSLYQTGRGRETQYF. V is TRBV7-9 and J is TRBJ2-5; 7 nucleotides agree with TRBD1. J lost 4 bases, V lost 2 bases, and 13 bases had no gene match. Germline values: CDR1 SEHNR, CDR2 FQNEAQ (reference sequence). The CDR3 contains 17 residues.

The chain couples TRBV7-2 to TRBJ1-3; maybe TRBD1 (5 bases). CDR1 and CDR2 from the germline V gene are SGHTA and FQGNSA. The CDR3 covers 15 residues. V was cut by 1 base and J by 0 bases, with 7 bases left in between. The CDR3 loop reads CASSLGRASGNTIYF. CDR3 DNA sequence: TGTGCCAGCAGCTTAGGCAGGGCCTCTGGAAACACCATATATTTT.

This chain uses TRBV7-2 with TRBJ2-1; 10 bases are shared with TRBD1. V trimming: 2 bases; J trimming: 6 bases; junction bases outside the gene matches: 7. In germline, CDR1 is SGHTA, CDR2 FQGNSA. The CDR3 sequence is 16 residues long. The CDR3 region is CASSLLGTGVGNEQFF. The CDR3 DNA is TGTGCCAGCAGCTTACTAGGGACAGGGGTGGGCAATGAGCAGTTCTTC.

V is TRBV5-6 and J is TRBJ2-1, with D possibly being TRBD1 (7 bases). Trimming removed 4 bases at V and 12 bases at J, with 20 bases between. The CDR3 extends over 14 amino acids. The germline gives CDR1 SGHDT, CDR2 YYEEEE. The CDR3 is CASSDTGATEGQFF. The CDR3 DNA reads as TGTGCCAGCAGCGATACAGGGGCCACGGAGGGGCAGTTCTTC.

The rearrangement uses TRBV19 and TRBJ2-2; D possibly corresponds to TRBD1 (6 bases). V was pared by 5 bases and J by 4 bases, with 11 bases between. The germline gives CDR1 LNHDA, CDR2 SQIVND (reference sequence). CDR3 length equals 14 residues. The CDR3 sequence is CASSLQGGTGELFF. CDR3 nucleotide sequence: TGTGCCAGTAGTTTACAGGGCGGCACCGGGGAGCTGTTTTTT.

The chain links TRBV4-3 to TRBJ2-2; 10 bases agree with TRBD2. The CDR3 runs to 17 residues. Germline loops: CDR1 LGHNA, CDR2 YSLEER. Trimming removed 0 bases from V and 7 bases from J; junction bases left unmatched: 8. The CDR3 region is CASSQDPLAGVGGELFF. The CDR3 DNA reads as TGCGCCAGCAGCCAAGACCCTCTAGCGGGGGTTGGCGGGGAGCTGTTTTTT.

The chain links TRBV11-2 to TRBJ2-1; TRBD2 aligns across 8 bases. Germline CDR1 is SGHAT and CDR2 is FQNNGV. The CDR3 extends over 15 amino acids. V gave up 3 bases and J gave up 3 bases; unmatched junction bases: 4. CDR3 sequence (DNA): TGTGCCAGCAGCTTCGTCGCGGGGGGCTACAATGAGCAGTTCTTC. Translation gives CASSFVAGGYNEQFF.

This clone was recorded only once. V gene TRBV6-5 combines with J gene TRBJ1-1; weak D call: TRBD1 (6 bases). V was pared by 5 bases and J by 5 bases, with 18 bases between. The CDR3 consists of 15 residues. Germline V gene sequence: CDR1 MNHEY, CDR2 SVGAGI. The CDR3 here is CASSPPGGGITEAFF. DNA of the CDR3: TGTGCCAGCAGTCCTCCTGGGGGGGGCATAACTGAAGCTTTCTTT.

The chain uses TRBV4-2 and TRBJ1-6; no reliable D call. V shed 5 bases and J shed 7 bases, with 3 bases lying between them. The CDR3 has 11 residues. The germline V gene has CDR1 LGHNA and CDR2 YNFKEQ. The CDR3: CASSSNSPLHF. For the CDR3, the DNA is TGTGCCAGCAGCTCAAATTCACCCCTCCACTTT.

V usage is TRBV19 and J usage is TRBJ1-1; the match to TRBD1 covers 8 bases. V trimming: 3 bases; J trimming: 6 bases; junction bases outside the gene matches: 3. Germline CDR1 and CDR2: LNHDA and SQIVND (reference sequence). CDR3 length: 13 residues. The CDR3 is CASSIRGQAEAFF. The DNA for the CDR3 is TGTGCCAGTAGTATCAGGGGGCAGGCTGAAGCTTTCTTT.

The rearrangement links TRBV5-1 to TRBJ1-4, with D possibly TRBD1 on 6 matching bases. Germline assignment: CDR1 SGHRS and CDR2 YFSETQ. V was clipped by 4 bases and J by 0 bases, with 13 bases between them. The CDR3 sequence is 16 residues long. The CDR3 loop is CASSRTVSATNEKLFF. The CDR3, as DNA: TGCGCCAGCAGCCGGACAGTTAGTGCAACTAATGAAAAACTGTTTTTT. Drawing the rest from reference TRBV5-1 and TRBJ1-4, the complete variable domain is KAGVTQTPRYLIKTRGQQVTLSCSPISGHRSVSWYQQTPGQGLQFLFEYFSETQRNKGNFPGRFSGRQFSNSRSEMNVSTLELGDSALYLCASSRTVSATNEKLFFGSGTQLSVL.

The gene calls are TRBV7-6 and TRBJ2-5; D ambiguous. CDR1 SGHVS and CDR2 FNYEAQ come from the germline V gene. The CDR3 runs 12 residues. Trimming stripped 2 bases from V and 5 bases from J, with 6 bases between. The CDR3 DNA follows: TGTGCCAGCAGCTTAATATATGAGACCCAGTACTTC. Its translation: CASSLIYETQYF.

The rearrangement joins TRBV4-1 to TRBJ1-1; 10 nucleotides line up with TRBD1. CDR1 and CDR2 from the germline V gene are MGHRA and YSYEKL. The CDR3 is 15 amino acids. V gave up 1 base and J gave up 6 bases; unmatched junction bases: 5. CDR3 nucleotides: TGCGCCAGCAGCCAAGTCGGACAGGGGGGATCTGAAGCTTTCTTT. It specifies CASSQVGQGGSEAFF.

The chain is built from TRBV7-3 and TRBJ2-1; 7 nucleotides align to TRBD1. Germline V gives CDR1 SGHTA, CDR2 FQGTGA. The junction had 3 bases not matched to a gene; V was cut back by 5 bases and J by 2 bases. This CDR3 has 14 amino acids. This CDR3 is CASSRQGAYNEQFF. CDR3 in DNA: TGTGCCAGCAGCCGCCAGGGGGCCTACAATGAGCAGTTCTTC.

The CDR3 DNA follows: TGTGCCAGCAGCAAGTCAGGGCACACTGAAGCTTTCTTT. This translates into CASSKSGHTEAFF. V is TRBV7-2 and J is TRBJ1-1, with TRBD1 as a possible D gene (5 bases). There are 13 residues in the CDR3. The ends were cut back, 5 bases at V and 3 bases at J, with 10 bases in the middle. The V gene's germline CDR1 is SGHTA and CDR2 FQGNSA.

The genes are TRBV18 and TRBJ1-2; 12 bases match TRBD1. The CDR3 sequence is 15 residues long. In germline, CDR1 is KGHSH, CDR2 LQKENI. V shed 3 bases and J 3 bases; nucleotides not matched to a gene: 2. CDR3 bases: TGTGCCAGCTCACCCGGGACAGGGGGCTACTATGGCTACACCTTC. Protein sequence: CASSPGTGGYYGYTF.

Written as DNA, the CDR3 is TGTGCCAGCAGCCGAGGGGCCTCTAACCTCTACGAGCAGTACGTC. This translates into CASSRGASNLYEQYV. The rearrangement uses TRBV6-1 and TRBJ2-7; D tentatively reads TRBD1 or TRBD2 (5 bases each). This CDR3 contains 15 residues. Trimming cost V 6 bases and J 3 bases, with 18 bases left between them. Germline V lookup: CDR1 MNHNS, CDR2 SASEGT.